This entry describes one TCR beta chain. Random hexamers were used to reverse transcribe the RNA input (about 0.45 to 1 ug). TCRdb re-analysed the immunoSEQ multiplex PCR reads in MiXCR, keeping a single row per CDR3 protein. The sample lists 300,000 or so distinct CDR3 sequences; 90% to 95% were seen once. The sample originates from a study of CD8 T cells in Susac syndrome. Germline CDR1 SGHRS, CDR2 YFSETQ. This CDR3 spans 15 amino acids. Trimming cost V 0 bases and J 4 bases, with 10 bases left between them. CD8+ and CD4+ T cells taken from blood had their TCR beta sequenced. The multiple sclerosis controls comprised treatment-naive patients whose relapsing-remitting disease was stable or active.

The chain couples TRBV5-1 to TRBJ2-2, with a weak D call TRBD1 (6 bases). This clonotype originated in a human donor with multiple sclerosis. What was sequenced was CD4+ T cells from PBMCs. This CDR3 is CASSLDREGTGELFF. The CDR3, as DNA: TGCGCCAGCAGCTTGGACAGGGAAGGCACCGGGGAGCTGTTTTTT.